This is a list of T cell receptor beta chains from one sample in a study of blood T cell repertoires in COVID-19. Sequencing was performed with immunoSEQ multiplex PCR; in TCRdb, only in-frame clones are kept and a portion is missing. Counted here are some 400,000 clones, roughly 91% occurring once; the ten biggest clones make up about 1.7%. The specimen was PBMCs or T cells enriched from blood (not recorded which). These receptors were obtained from a woman in her 30s who had recovered from COVID-19. Both conserved end residues are part of each CDR3. Each record gives: clone size, D gene, J gene, V gene, CDR3 DNA, CDR3 protein. D genes are given only for firm matches. Clone size is not always given. Where it is, it says once, few, many or a class for expanded clones.

NA	TRBD2	TRBJ2-1	TRBV9	TGTGCCAGCAGCGTAAATCCGGGCAGCGGGGGTTACAATGAGCAGTTCTTC	CASSVNPGSGGYNEQFF
NA	TRBD1	TRBJ2-3	TRBV2	TGTGCCAGCTCCGGGACAGGGGGCCGCACAGATACGCAGTATTTT	CASSGTGGRTDTQYF
NA	TRBD2	TRBJ2-1	TRBV28	TGTGCCAGCAGTTCAGGGCTAGCGGGGGGGCTGCAGTTCTTC	CASSSGLAGGLQFF
once	NA	TRBJ1-5	TRBV15	TGTGCCACCAGCAGAGGTACCTCAGGGGTTAGCAATCAGCCCCAGCATTTT	CATSRGTSGVSNQPQHF
NA	NA	TRBJ2-3	TRBV20-1	TGCAGTGCTAGTTGGGGGGACGGGGTTACGCAGTATTTT	CSASWGDGVTQYF
NA	TRBD1	TRBJ2-7	TRBV6-5	TGTGCCAGCAGTTACTGGGGACAGGGTTCCTACGAGCAGTACTTC	CASSYWGQGSYEQYF
NA	TRBD1	TRBJ2-3	TRBV5-1	TGCGCCAGCAGAGAAACCCCGGGACAGGGGGCGCCCCAGACAGATACGCAGTATTTT	CASRETPGQGAPQTDTQYF
NA	NA	TRBJ1-2	TRBV10-3	TGTGCCATCAGTGAGAGGGCAGCCGGGGAGGGTGGCTACACCTTC	CAISERAAGEGGYTF
NA	TRBD2	TRBJ2-1	TRBV18	TGTGCCAGCTCACCAAATCTTAGGGAGGGCCAGTTCTTC	CASSPNLREGQFF
once	TRBD1	TRBJ1-4	TRBV18	TGTGCCAGCTCACCACGAAAGGGACAGGCCTCCCTGCCCGAAAAACTGTTTTTT	CASSPRKGQASLPEKLFF
NA	NA	TRBJ2-2	TRBV9	TGTGCCAGCAGCGTAGCCCCAGGGGGGACCGGGGAGCTGTTTTTT	CASSVAPGGTGELFF